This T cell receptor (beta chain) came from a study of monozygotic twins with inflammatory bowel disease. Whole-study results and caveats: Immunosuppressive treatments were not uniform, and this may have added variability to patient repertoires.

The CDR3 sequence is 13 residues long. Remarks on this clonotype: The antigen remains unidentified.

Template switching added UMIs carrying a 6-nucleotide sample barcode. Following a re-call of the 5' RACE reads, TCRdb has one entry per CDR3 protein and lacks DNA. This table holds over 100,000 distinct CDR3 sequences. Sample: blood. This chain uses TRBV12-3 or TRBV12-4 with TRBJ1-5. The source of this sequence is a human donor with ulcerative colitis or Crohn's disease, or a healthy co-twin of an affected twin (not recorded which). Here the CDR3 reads CASSLSVDQPQHF.